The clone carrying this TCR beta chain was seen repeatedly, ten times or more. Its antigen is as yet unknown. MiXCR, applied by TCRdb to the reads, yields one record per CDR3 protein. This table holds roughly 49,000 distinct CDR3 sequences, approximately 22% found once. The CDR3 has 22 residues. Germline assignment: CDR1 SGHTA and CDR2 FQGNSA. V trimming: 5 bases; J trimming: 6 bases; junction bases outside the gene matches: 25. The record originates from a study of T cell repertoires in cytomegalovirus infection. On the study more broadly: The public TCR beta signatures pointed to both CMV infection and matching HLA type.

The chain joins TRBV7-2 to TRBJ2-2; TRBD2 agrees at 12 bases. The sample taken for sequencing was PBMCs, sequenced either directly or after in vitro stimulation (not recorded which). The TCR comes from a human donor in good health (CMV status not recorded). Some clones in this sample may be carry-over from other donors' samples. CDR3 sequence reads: CASSPLIPGLAGGRRTPGELFF. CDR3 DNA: TGTGCCAGCAGCCCACTTATACCGGGACTAGCGGGCGGTCGCCGAACCCCCGGGGAGCTGTTTTTT. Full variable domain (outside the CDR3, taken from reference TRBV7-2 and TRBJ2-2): GAGVSQSPSNKVTEKGKDVELRCDPISGHTALYWYRQSLGQGLEFLIYFQGNSAPDKSGLPSDRFSAERTGGSVSTLTIQRTQQEDSAVYLCASSPLIPGLAGGRRTPGELFFGEGSRLTVL.